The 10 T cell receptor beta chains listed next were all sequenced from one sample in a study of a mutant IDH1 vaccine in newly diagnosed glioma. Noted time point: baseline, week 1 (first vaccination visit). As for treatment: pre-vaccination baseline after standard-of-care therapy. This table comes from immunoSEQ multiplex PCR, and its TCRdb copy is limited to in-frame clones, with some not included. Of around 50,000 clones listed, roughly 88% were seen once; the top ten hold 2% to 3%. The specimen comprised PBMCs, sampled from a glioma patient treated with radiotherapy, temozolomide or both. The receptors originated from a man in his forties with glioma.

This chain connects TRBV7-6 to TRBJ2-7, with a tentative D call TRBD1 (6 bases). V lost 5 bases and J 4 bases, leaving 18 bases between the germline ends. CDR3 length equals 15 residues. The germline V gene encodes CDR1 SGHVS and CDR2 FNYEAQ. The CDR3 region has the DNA TGTGCCAGCAGCCGTACAGGGTCTGGTCTTTACGAGCAGTACTTC. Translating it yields CASSRTGSGLYEQYF.

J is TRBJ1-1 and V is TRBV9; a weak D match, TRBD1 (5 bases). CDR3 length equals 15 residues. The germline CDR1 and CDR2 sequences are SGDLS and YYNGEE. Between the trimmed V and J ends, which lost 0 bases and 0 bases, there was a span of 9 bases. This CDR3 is CASSVAGPVNTEAFF. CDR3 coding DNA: TGTGCCAGCAGCGTAGCGGGACCGGTGAACACTGAAGCTTTCTTT.

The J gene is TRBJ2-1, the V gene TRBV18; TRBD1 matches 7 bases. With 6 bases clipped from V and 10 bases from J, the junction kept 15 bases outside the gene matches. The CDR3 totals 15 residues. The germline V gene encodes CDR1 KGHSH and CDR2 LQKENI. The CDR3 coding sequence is TGTGCCAGCTCCAGACAAGACACAGGGGCCGGAGAGCAGTTCTTC. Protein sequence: CASSRQDTGAGEQFF.

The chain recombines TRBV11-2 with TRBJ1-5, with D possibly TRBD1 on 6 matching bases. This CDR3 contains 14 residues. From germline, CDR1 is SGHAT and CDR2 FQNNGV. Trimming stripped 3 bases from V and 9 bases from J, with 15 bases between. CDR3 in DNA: TGTGCCAGCAGCTTGGAGTTTCAGGGGTCGCCCCAGCATTTT. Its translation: CASSLEFQGSPQHF.

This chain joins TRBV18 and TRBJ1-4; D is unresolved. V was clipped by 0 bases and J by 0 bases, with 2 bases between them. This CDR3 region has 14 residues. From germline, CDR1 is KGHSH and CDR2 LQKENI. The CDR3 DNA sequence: TGTGCCAGCTCACCACCGTCAACTAATGAAAAACTGTTTTTT. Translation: CASSPPSTNEKLFF.

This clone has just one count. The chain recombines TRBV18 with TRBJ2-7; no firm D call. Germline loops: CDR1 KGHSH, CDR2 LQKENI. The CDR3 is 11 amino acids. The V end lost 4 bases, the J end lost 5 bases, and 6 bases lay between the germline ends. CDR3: CASSQRNEQYF. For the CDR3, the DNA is TGTGCCAGCTCACAAAGGAACGAGCAGTACTTC.

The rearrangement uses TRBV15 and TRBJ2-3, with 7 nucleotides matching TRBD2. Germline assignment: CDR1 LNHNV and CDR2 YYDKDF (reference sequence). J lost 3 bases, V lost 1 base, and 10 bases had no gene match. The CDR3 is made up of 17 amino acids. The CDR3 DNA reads TGTGCCACCAGCAGAGGTTGGGGCGGGAGCTCTACAGATACGCAGTATTTT. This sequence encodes CATSRGWGGSSTDTQYF.

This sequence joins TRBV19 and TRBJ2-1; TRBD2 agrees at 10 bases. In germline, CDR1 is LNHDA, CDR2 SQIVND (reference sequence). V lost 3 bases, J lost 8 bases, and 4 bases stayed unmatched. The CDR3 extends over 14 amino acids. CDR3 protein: CASSMRTSGDEQFF. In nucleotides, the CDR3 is TGTGCCAGTAGTATGCGGACTAGCGGCGATGAGCAGTTCTTC.

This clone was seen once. In DNA, the CDR3 is TGTGCCAGCAGCTTAGGTGGCGGGGGGACCTACAATGAGCAGTTCTTC. It yields the protein CASSLGGGGTYNEQFF. This chain connects TRBV7-6 to TRBJ2-1; 8 bases are a match to TRBD2. V was pared by 1 base and J by 2 bases, with 4 bases of the junction left unmatched. The CDR3 extends over 16 amino acids. Germline CDR1 is SGHVS and CDR2 is FNYEAQ.

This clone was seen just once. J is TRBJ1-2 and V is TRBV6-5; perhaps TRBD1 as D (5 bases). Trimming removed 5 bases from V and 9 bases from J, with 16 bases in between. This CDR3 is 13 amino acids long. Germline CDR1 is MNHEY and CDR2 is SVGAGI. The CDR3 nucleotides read TGTGCCAGCAGTCGAGGGCCGGGGGGGAGCTACACCTTC. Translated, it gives CASSRGPGGSYTF.